The present T cell receptor (beta chain) was sequenced within a study of cytomegalovirus exposure and HLA in healthy donors. Study as a whole: About four fifths of 300 to 450 genotyped donors fell in the Caucasian-associated ancestry cluster.

Study conclusions and caveats: In a later analysis, several top co-occurrence clusters appeared linked to parvovirus B19, influenza, CMV and Epstein-Barr virus. Investigators reported approximately 170 TCR beta chains as tied to cytomegalovirus. With high specificity and sensitivity, the classifier reportedly diagnosed cytomegalovirus status.

In the case of this clone: Its antigen is undetermined.

PCR amplification relied on 60 Vbeta primers (plus 13 Jbeta primers). Measured with immunoSEQ multiplex PCR; TCRdb has only the in-frame clones, and not every one. The sample contains more than 120,000 clones, under 90% of which appear only once. The CDR3 extends over 15 amino acids. Germline V gene data show CDR1 as LNHDA and CDR2 as SQIVND (reference sequence). J lost 4 bases, V lost 4 bases, and 3 bases had no gene match. This sequence originates from a male donor in good health and CMV-seronegative. The sequenced sample was PBMCs. The rearrangement links TRBV19 to TRBJ2-1, with TRBD2 matching 11 bases. CDR3 bases: TGTGCCAGTAGTACCGGGACTAGCGGTTACAATGAGCAGTTCTTC. Its translation: CASSTGTSGYNEQFF. The full variable domain, completed using reference TRBV19 and TRBJ2-1, is DGGITQSPKYLFRKEGQNVTLSCEQNLNHDAMYWYRQDPGQGLRLIYYSQIVNDFQKGDIAEGYSVSREKKESFPLTVTSAQKNPTAFYLCASSTGTSGYNEQFFGPGTRLTVL.